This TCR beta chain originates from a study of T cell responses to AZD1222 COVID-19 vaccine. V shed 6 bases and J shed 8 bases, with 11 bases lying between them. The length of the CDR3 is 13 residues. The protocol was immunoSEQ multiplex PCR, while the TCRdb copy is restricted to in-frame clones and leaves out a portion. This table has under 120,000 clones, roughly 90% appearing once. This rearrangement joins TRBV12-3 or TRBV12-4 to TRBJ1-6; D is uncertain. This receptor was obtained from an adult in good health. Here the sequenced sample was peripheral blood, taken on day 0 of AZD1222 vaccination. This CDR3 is CASSPVLYSPLHF. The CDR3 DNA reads TGTGCCAGCAGCCCGGTCCTTTATTCACCCCTCCACTTT.